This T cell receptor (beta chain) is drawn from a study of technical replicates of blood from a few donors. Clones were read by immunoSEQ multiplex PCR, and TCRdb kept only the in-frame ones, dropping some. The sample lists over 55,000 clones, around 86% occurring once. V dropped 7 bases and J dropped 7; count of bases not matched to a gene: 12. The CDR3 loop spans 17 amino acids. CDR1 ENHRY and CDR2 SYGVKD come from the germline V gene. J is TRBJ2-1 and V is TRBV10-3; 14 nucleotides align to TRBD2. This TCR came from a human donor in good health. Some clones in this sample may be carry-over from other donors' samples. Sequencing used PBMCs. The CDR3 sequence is CAIMKGTSGRSGNEQFF. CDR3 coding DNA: TGTGCCATCATGAAGGGGACTAGCGGGAGATCTGGAAATGAGCAGTTCTTC.